Reported below is one TCR beta chain. Its target is unknown. The read ends 3 residues before the CDR3 terminus; that terminus is restored from the germline J gene. These data are taken from a study of T cells in women clearing cervical HPV infection. Looking at the study overall: Donors had HPV16-related CIN3 or worse; 2 had invasive cancer. Findings and caveats of the study: Timing of associations relative to infection is unclear; T-cell subsets were not isolated.

Germline CDR1 and CDR2: SGHRS and YFSETQ. V dropped 1 base and J dropped 6 bases, with 17 bases sitting between them. CDR3 length equals 16 residues. Genomic DNA, averaging about 1,200 ng per sample, yielded TCR beta CDR3 via immunoSEQ. Assay used: immunoSEQ multiplex PCR; TCRdb lists only in-frame clones, some missing. Its table lists some 32,000 clones. Cervical HPV DNA detected by MY09/MY11 PCR, typed by dot-blot. V gene TRBV5-1 combines with J gene TRBJ2-1; D perhaps matches TRBD1 (6 bases). Material: blood buffy coat. This receptor was identified in a woman aged 18 to 69 with a cervical HPV16 infection that either progressed to CIN3+ or cleared (not recorded which). Here the CDR3 reads CASSLLAGADPNEQFF. The sequenced part of the CDR3 DNA is TGCGCCAGCAGCTTGCTCGCAGGGGCGGACCCCAATGAG.